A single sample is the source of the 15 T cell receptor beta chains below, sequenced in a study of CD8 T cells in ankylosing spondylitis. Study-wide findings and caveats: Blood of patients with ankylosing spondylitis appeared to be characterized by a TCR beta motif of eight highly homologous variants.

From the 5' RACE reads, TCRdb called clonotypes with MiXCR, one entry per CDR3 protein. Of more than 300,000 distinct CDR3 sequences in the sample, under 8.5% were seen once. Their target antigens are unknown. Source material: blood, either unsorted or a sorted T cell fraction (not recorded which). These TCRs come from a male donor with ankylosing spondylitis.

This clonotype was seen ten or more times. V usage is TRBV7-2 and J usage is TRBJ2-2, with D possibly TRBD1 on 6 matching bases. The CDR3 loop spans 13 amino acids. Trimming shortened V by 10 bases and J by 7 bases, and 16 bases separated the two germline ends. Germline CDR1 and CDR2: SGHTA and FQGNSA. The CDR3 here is CATHREGSGELFF. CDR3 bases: TGTGCCACCCACAGGGAAGGGAGCGGGGAGCTGTTTTTT.

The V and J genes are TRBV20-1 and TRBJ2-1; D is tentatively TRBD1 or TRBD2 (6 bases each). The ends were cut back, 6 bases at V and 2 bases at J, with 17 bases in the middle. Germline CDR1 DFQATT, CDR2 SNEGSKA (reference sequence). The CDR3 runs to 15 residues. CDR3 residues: CSARGLLAPYNEQFF. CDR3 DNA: TGCAGTGCCAGGGGCTTACTAGCACCCTACAATGAGCAGTTCTTC.

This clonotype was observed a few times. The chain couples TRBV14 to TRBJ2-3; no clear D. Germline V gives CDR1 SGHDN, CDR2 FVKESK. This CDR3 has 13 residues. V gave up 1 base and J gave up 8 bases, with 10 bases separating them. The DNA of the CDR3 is TGTGCCAGCAGCCAAGGACTTGAGACTACGCAGTATTTT. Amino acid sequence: CASSQGLETTQYF.

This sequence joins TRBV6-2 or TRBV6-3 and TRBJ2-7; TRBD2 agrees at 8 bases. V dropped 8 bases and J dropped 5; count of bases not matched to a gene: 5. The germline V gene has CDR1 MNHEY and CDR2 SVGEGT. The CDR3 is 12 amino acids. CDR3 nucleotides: TGTGCCAGCTCAGCGGGAGCCCACGAGCAGTACTTC. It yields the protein CASSAGAHEQYF.

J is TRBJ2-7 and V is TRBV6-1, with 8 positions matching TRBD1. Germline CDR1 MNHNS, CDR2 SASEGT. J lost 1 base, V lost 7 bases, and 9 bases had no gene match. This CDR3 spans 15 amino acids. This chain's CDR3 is CASTRQGTPSYEQYF. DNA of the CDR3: TGTGCCAGCACCAGACAGGGGACCCCTTCCTACGAGCAGTACTTC.

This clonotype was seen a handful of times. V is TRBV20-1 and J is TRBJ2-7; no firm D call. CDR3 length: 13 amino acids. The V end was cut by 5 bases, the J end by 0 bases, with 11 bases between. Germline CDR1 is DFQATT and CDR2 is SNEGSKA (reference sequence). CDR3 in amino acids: CSASGPGSYEQYF. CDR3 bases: TGCAGTGCTTCCGGTCCAGGCTCCTACGAGCAGTACTTC.

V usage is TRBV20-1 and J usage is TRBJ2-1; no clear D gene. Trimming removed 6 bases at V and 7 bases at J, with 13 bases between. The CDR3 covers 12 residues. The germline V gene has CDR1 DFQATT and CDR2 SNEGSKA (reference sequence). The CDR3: CSAGLSHNEQFF. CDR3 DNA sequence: TGCAGTGCCGGGCTCAGCCATAATGAGCAGTTCTTC.

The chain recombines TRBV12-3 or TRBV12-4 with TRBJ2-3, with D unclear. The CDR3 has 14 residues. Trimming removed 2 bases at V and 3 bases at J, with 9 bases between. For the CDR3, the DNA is TGTGCCAGCAGTTTAATGCGACGTACAGATACGCAGTATTTT. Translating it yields CASSLMRRTDTQYF.

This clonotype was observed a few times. Here the CDR3 DNA reads TGTGCCAGCAGCTTAGCCGAAGGGCTAGCGGGGCCGGGGCAGTTCTTC. Translating gives CASSLAEGLAGPGQFF. The genes are TRBV11-2 and TRBJ2-1; 9 bases map to TRBD2. The germline V gene has CDR1 SGHAT and CDR2 FQNNGV. The CDR3 contains 16 residues. V lost 1 base to trimming and J lost 12 bases; unmatched junction nucleotides: 13.

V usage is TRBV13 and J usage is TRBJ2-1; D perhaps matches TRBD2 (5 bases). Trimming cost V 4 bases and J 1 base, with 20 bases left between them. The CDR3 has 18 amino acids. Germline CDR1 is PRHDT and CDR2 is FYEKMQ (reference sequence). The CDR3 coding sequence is TGTGCCAGCAGCTATTTTGTTTCGTTGGGGAGATCCTACAATGAGCAGTTCTTC. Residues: CASSYFVSLGRSYNEQFF.

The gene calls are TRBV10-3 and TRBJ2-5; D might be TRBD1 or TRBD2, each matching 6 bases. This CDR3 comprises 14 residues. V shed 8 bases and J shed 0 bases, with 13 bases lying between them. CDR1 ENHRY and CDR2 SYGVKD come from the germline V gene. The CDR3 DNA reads TGTGCCATCGGAGGGCAGGGGCACCAAGAGACCCAGTACTTC. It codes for CAIGGQGHQETQYF.

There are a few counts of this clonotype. CDR3 nucleotide sequence: TGTGCCAGCAGCGTAGGTGGCAGGGCAAATACGCAGTATTTT. Amino acid sequence: CASSVGGRANTQYF. V is TRBV9 and J is TRBJ2-3, with D possibly being TRBD1 (5 bases). The CDR3 length is 14 residues. Trimming left V 0 bases short and J 7 bases short, with 12 bases between. The germline V gene encodes CDR1 SGDLS and CDR2 YYNGEE.

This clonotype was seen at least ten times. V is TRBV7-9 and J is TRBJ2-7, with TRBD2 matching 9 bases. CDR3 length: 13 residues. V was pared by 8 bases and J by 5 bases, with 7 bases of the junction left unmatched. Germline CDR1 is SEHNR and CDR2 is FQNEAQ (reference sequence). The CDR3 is CASGTSKGHEQYF. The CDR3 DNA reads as TGTGCCAGCGGGACTAGCAAGGGGCACGAGCAGTACTTC.

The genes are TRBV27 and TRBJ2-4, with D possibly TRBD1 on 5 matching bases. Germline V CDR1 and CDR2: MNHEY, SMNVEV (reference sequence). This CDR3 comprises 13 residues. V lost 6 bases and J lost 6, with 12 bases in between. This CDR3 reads CASRRMQGNIQYF. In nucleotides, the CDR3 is TGTGCCAGCAGGAGGATGCAGGGAAACATTCAGTACTTC.

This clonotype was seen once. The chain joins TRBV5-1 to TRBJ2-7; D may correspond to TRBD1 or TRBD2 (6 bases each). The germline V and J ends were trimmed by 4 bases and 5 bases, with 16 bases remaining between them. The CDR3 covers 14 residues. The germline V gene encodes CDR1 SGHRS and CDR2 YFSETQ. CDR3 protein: CASSPGAGRDEQYF. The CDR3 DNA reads TGCGCCAGCAGCCCGGGGGCAGGGAGAGACGAGCAGTACTTC.